This T cell receptor (beta chain) was captured by sequencing in a study of cytomegalovirus exposure and HLA in healthy donors. V lost 0 bases, J lost 4 bases, and 9 bases stayed unmatched. The germline V gene encodes CDR1 SGHRS and CDR2 YFSETQ. This CDR3 has 16 residues. Primers: 60 Vbeta forward and 13 Jbeta reverse. Methods used by the authors: The count from a later analysis was about 80 million unique TCR beta chains, some 10 million of them shared. The method was immunoSEQ multiplex PCR; TCRdb's version includes in-frame clones alone and lacks a portion of them. That table is the source of V, J and clone size, and D and trimming were worked out from the DNA. The table records 98,000 or so clones, almost 80% of them present only once.

Input material: PBMCs. This sequence was found in a man in his 60s in good health and CMV-seropositive. V and J are TRBV5-1 and TRBJ2-5; 7 bases are a match to TRBD2. This CDR3 reads CASSLGGGGFGETQYF. The CDR3 coding sequence is TGCGCCAGCAGCTTGGGCGGGGGAGGTTTTGGAGAGACCCAGTACTTC.